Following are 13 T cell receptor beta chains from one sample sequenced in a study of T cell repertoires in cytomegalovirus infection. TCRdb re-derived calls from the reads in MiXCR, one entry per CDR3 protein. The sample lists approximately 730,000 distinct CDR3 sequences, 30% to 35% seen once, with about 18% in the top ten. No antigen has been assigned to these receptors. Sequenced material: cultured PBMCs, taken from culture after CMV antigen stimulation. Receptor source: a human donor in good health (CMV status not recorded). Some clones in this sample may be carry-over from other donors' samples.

CDR3 loop: CASSFGLEAWEQYF. CDR3 coding DNA: TGTGCCAGCAGCTTCGGACTAGAGGCCTGGGAGCAGTACTTC. This sequence joins TRBV7-2 and TRBJ2-7; 7 nucleotides agree with TRBD2. Germline V gene sequence: CDR1 SGHTA, CDR2 FQGNSA. The CDR3 contains 14 residues. Trimming at V came to 3 bases and at J to 7 bases, leaving 9 bases not matched to a gene.

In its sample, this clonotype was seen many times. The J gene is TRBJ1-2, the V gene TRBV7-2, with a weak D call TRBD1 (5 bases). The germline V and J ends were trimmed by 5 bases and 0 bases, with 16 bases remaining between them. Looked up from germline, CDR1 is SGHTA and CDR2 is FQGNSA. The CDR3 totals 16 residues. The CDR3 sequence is CASSTRGRRANYGYTF. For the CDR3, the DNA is TGTGCCAGCAGCACCCGGGGCAGGAGAGCTAACTATGGCTACACCTTC.

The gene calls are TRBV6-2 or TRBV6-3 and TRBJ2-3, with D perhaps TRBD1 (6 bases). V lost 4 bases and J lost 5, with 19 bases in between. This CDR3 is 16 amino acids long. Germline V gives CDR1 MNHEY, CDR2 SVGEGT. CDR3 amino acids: CASSSQGWEVGDTQYF. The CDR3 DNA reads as TGTGCCAGCAGTTCACAGGGTTGGGAAGTCGGAGATACGCAGTATTTT.

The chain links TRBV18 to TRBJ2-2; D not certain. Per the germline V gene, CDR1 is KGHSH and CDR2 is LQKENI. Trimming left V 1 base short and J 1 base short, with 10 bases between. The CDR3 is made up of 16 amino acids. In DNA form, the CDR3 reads TGTGCCAGCTCACCACGAACGATCCAGAACACCGGGGAGCTGTTTTTT. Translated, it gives CASSPRTIQNTGELFF.

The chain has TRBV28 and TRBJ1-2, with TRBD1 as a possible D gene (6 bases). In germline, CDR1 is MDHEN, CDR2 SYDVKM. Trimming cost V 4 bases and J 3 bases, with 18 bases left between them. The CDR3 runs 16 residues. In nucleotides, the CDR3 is TGTGCCAGCAGTTCCTGGAACTACAGGGAACACTATGGCTACACCTTC. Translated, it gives CASSSWNYREHYGYTF.

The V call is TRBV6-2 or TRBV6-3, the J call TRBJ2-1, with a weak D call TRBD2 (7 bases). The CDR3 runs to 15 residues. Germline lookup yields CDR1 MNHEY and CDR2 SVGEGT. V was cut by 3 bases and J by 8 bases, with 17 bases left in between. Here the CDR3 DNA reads TGTGCCAGCAGTTATGGGGGGGGGGCAATGGATGAGCAGTTCTTC. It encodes CASSYGGGAMDEQFF.

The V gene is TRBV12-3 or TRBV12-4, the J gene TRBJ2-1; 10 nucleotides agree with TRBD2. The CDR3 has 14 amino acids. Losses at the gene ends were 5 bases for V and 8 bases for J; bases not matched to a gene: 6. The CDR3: CASSTTSGVDEQFF. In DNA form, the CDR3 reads TGTGCCAGCAGTACTACTAGCGGGGTCGATGAGCAGTTCTTC.

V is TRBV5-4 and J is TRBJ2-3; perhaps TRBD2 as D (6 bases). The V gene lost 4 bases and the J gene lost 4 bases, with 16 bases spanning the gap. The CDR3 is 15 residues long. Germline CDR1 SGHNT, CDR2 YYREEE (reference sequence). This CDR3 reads CASSGPGLSADTQYF. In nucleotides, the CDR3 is TGTGCCAGCAGCGGACCGGGACTCAGTGCAGATACGCAGTATTTT.

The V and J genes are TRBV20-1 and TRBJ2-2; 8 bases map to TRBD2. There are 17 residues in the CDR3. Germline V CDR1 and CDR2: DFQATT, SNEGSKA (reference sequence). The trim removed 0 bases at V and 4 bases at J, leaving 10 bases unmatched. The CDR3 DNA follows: TGCAGTGCTAGAGATCGGCAGCGGGAGTTCGGCACCGGGGAGCTGTTTTTT. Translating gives CSARDRQREFGTGELFF.

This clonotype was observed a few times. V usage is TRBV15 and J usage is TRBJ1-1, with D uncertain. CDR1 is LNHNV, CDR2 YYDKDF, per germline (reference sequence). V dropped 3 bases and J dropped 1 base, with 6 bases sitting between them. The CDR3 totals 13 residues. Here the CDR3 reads CATSRTGNTEAFF. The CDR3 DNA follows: TGTGCCACCAGCAGGACGGGGAACACTGAAGCTTTCTTT. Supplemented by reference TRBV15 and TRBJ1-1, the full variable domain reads DAMVIQNPRYQVTQFGKPVTLSCSQTLNHNVMYWYQQKSSQAPKLLFHYYDKDFNNEADTPDNFQSRRPNTSFCFLDIRSPGLGDTAMYLCATSRTGNTEAFFGQGTRLTVV.

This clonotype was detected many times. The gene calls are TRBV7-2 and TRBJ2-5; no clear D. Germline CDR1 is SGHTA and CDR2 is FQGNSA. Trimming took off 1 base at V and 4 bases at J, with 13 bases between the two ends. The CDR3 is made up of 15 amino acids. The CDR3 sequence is CASSLGFGGLETQYF. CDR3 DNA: TGTGCCAGCAGCTTAGGGTTCGGCGGTCTAGAGACCCAGTACTTC.

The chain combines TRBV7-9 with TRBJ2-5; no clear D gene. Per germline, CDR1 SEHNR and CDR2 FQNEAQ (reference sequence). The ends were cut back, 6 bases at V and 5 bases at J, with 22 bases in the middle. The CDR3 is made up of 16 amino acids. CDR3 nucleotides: TGTGCCAGCAGAATCTCGGGTCCTGGGTCCAGGGAGACCCAGTACTTC. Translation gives CASRISGPGSRETQYF.

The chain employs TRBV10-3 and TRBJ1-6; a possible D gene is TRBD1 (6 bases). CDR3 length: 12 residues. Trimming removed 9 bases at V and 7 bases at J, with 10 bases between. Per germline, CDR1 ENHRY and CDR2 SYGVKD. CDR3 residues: CAIKDRNSPLHF. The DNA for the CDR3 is TGTGCCATTAAAGACAGGAATTCACCCCTCCACTTT.